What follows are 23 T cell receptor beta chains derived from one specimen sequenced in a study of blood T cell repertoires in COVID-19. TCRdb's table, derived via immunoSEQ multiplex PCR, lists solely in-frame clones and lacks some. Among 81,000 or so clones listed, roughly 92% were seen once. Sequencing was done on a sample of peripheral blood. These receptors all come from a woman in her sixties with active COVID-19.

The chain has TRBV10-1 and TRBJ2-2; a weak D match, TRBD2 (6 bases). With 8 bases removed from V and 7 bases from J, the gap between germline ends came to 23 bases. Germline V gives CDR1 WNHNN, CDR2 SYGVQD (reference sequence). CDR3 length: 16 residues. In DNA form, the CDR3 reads TGCGCCAGCGGAGGTAGGTTGGGAGGATCGAGCGGGGAGCTGTTTTTT. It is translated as CASGGRLGGSSGELFF.

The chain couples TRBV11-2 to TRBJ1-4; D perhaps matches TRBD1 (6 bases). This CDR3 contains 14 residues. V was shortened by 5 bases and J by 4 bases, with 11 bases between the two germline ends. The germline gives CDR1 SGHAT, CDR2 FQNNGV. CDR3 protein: CASSLRGFNEKLFF. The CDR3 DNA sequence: TGTGCCAGCAGCCTGAGGGGGTTTAATGAAAAACTGTTTTTT.

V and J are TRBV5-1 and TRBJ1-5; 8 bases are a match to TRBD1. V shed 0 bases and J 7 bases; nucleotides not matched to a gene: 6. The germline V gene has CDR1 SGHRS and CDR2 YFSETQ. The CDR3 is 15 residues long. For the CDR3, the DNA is TGCGCCAGCAGCTTGGGTCAGGGGGCAGGACAGCCCCAGCATTTT. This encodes CASSLGQGAGQPQHF.

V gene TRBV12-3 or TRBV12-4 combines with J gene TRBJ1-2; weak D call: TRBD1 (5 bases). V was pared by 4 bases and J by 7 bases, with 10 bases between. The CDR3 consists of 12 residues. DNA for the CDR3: TGTGCCAGCAGTTGGAGGGGATCTGGCTACACCTTC. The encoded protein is CASSWRGSGYTF.

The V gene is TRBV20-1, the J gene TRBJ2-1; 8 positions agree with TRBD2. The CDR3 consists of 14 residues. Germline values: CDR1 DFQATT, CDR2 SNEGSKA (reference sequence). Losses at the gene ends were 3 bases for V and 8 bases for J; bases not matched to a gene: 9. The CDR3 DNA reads TGCAGTGCTAGTCCCGGGAGGGCCGATGATGAGCAGTTCTTC. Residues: CSASPGRADDEQFF.

CDR3 coding DNA: TGTGCCAGCTCACAAGGCGGGATGAACTACGAGCAGTACTTC. It encodes CASSQGGMNYEQYF. The chain is built from TRBV18 and TRBJ2-7, with D possibly TRBD2 on 6 matching bases. Between the trimmed V and J ends, which lost 4 bases and 3 bases, there was a span of 13 bases. The CDR3 loop spans 14 amino acids. Germline loops: CDR1 KGHSH, CDR2 LQKENI.

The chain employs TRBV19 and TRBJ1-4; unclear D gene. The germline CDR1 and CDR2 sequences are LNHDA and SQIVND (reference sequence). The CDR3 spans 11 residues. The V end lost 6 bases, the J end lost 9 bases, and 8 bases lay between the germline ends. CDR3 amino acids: CASRGGKKLFF. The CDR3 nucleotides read TGTGCCAGTAGAGGCGGCAAAAAACTGTTTTTT.

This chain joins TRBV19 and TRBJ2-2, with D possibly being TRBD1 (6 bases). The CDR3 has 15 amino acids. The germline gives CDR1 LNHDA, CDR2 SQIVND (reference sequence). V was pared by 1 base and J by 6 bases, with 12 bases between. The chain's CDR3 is CASSIATGKPGELFF. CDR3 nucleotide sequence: TGTGCCAGTAGTATAGCCACAGGGAAACCCGGGGAGCTGTTTTTT.

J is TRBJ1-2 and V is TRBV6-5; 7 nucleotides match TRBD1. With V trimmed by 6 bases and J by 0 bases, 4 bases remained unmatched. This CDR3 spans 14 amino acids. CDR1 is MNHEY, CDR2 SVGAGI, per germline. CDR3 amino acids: CASRLGTANYGYTF. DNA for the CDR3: TGTGCCAGCAGACTAGGGACAGCTAACTATGGCTACACCTTC.

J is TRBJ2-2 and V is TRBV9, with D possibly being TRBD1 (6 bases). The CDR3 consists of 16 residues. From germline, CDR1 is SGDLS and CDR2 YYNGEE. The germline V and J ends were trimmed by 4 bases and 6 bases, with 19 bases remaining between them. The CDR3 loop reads CASSLRSTRGAGELFF. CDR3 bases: TGTGCCAGCAGCCTGAGGAGTACCAGGGGAGCCGGGGAGCTGTTTTTT.

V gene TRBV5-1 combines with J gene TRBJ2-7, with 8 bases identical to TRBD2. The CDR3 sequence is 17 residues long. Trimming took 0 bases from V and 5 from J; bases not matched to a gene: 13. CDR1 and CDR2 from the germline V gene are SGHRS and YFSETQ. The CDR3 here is CASSLANSGTRTDEQYF. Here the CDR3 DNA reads TGCGCCAGCAGCTTGGCCAACTCTGGGACTAGAACCGACGAGCAGTACTTC.

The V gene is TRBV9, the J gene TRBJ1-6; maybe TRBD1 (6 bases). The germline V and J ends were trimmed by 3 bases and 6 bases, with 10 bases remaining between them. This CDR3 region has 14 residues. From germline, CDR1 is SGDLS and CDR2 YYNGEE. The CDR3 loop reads CASSAGVFNSPLHF. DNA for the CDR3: TGTGCCAGCAGCGCAGGGGTTTTTAATTCACCCCTCCACTTT. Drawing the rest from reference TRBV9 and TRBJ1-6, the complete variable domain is DSGVTQTPKHLITATGQRVTLRCSPRSGDLSVYWYQQSLDQGLQFLIQYYNGEERAKGNILERFSAQQFPDLHSELNLSSLELGDSALYFCASSAGVFNSPLHFGNGTRLTVT.

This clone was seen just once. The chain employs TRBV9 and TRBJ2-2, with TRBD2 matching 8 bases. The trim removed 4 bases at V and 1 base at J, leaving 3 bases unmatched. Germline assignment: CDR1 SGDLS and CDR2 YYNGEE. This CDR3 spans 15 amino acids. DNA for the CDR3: TGTGCCAGCAGCCCTAGCGGGCAGAACACCGGGGAGCTGTTTTTT. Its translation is CASSPSGQNTGELFF.

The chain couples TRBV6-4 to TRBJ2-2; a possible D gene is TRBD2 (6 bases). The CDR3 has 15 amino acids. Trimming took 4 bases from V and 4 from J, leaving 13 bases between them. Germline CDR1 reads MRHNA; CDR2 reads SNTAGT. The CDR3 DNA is TGTGCCAGCAGTGTGGAGGGGCTTGGCACCGGGGAGCTGTTTTTT. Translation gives CASSVEGLGTGELFF.

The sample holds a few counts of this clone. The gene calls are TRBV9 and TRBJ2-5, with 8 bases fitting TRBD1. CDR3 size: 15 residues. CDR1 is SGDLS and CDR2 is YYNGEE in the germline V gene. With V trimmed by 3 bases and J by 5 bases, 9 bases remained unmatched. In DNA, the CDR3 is TGTGCCAGCAGCGCTTCGGACAGGGTGGCGGAGACCCAGTACTTC. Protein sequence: CASSASDRVAETQYF.

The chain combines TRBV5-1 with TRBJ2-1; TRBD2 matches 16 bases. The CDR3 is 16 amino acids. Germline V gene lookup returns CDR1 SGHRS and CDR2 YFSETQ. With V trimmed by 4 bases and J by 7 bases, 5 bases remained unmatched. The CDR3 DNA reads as TGCGCCAGCAGCGGGACTAGCGGGGGGGCAAGGAATGAGCAGTTCTTC. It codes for CASSGTSGGARNEQFF.

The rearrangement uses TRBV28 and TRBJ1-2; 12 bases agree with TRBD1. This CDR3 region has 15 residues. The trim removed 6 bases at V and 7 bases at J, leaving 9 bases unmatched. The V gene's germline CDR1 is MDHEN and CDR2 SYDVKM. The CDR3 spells CASRRPGQGAVGYTF. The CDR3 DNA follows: TGTGCCAGCAGGCGACCGGGACAGGGGGCTGTTGGCTACACCTTC.

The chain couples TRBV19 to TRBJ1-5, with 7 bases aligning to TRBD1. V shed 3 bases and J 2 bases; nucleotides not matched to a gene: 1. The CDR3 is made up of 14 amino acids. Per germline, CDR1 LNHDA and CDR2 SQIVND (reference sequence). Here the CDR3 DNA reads TGTGCCAGTAGTATTACAGGGGGCAATCAGCCCCAGCATTTT. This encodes CASSITGGNQPQHF.

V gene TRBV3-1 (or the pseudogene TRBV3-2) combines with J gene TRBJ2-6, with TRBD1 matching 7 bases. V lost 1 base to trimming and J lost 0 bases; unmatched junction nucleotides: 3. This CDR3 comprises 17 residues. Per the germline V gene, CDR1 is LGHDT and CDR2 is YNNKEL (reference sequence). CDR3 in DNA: TGTGCCAGCAGCCAAGGACAGGGAATCTCTGGGGCCAACGTCCTGACTTTC. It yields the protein CASSQGQGISGANVLTF.

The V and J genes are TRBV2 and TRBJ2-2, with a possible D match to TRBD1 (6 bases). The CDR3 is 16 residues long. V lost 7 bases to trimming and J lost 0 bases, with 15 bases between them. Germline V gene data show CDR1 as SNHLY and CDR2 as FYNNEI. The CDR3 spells CASNNKRTANTGELFF. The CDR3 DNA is TGTGCCAGCAATAACAAAAGGACAGCGAACACCGGGGAGCTGTTTTTT. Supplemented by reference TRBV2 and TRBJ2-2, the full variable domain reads EPEVTQTPSHQVTQMGQEVILRCVPISNHLYFYWYRQILGQKVEFLVSFYNNEISEKSEIFDDQFSVERPDGSNFTLKIRSTKLEDSAMYFCASNNKRTANTGELFFGEGSRLTVL.

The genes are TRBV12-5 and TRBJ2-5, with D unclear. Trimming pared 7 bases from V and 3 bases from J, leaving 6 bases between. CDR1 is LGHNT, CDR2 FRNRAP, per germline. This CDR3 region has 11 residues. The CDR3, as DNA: TGTGCTAGTGCTAACGAAGAGACCCAGTACTTC. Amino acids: CASANEETQYF.

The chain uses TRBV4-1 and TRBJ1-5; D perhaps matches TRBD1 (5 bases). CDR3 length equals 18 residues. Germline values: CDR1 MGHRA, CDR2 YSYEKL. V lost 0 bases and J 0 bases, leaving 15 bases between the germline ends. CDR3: CASSQDGTGVYSNQPQHF. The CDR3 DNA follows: TGCGCCAGCAGCCAAGATGGGACGGGAGTATATAGCAATCAGCCCCAGCATTTT.

CDR3 coding DNA: TGTGCCACCAGTGATTTGCAAGGCAGTGGCGCGGGAAATACGCAGTATTTT. Translating it yields CATSDLQGSGAGNTQYF. The chain recombines TRBV24-1 with TRBJ2-3, with D perhaps TRBD2 (6 bases). Trimming removed 0 bases at V and 7 bases at J, with 19 bases between. Germline V CDR1 and CDR2: KGHDR, SFDVKD. The CDR3 covers 17 residues.